This record looks at one T cell receptor (beta chain) sequence and its context. Its target is not known. PCR involved 60 Vbeta and 13 Jbeta primers. Only in-frame clones appear in the TCRdb table, and some are missing; sequencing was by immunoSEQ multiplex PCR. The data hold about 73,000 clones, with 75% observed a single time. The sample belongs to a study of cytomegalovirus exposure and HLA in healthy donors. Points from the study as a whole: Rarity characterized most TCR sequences, yet some public TCRs appeared in many donors. Some V segments, including TRBV6-2 and TRBV6-3, were excluded as indistinguishable.

Germline values: CDR1 SNHLY, CDR2 FYNNEI. The J segment lost 5 bases and the V segment lost 0 bases, leaving 5 bases of the junction unmatched. The CDR3 length is 16 residues. The chain recombines TRBV2 with TRBJ2-2, with 8 bases fitting TRBD1. The TCR was taken from a man aged 70-80 years in good health and CMV-seronegative. The sample consisted of PBMCs. This CDR3 is CASSEARTGLTGELFF. The CDR3 DNA is TGTGCCAGCAGTGAAGCGCGGACAGGGCTTACCGGGGAGCTGTTTTTT.